The rows below give T cell receptor beta chains drawn from one sample of a study of T cells after yellow fever vaccination. TCRdb re-analysed the 5' RACE reads in MiXCR, keeping a single row per CDR3 protein. The sample shows 400,000 or so distinct CDR3 sequences, over 15% of them seen only once. Material: PBMCs, obtained before the yellow fever booster vaccination. The source is a man between 18 and 35 years old who received the YFV17D yellow fever vaccine. Both conserved end residues are part of each CDR3. The D gene is left open where the match is weak. For some rows the clone size is stated as once, few or many, or as a class when expanded; others skip it.

clone size: -
J gene: TRBJ2-7
V gene: TRBV6-5
D gene: -
CDR3 protein: CASSYPGQNYEQYF
CDR3 DNA: TGTGCCAGCAGTTACCCCGGACAGAACTACGAGCAGTACTTC

clone size: few
J gene: TRBJ2-3
V gene: TRBV9
D gene: -
CDR3 protein: CASSDGQLQWDTQYF
CDR3 DNA: TGTGCCAGCAGCGATGGACAACTCCAATGGGATACGCAGTATTTT

clone size: -
J gene: TRBJ2-7
V gene: TRBV27
D gene: -
CDR3 protein: CASSPRGNHEQYF
CDR3 DNA: TGTGCCAGCTCCCCCCGGGGTAACCACGAGCAGTACTTC

clone size: few
J gene: TRBJ2-5
V gene: TRBV7-8
D gene: -
CDR3 protein: CASSLAVGQETQYF
CDR3 DNA: TGTGCCAGCAGCTTAGCGGTGGGTCAAGAGACCCAGTACTTC

clone size: few
J gene: TRBJ1-4
V gene: TRBV13
D gene: -
CDR3 protein: CASSLFGEKLFF
CDR3 DNA: TGTGCCAGCAGCTTATTTGGGGAAAAACTGTTTTTT

clone size: -
J gene: TRBJ2-2
V gene: TRBV7-9
D gene: TRBD2
CDR3 protein: CASIEGGLAHTGELFF
CDR3 DNA: TGTGCCAGCATCGAGGGGGGACTAGCGCACACCGGGGAGCTGTTTTTT

clone size: -
J gene: TRBJ1-1
V gene: TRBV7-2
D gene: -
CDR3 protein: CASSLEVRRTITEAFF
CDR3 DNA: TGTGCCAGCAGCTTAGAAGTGAGACGGACCATCACTGAAGCTTTCTTT

clone size: -
J gene: TRBJ2-6
V gene: TRBV7-8
D gene: -
CDR3 protein: CASSEEGQGANVLTF
CDR3 DNA: TGTGCCAGCAGCGAGGAGGGGCAGGGGGCCAACGTCCTGACTTTC

clone size: few
J gene: TRBJ2-5
V gene: TRBV7-2
D gene: -
CDR3 protein: CASSPRRGSSQETQYF
CDR3 DNA: TGTGCCAGCAGCCCGCGTCGAGGCAGCTCACAAGAGACCCAGTACTTC

clone size: -
J gene: TRBJ1-2
V gene: TRBV7-2
D gene: -
CDR3 protein: CASTDFAGLWYGYTF
CDR3 DNA: TGTGCCAGCACCGATTTCGCAGGGCTTTGGTATGGCTACACCTTC

clone size: few
J gene: TRBJ2-1
V gene: TRBV19
D gene: -
CDR3 protein: CASSVQRWIPVWYEQFF
CDR3 DNA: TGTGCCAGTAGTGTTCAGCGATGGATCCCCGTTTGGTATGAGCAGTTCTTC

clone size: -
J gene: TRBJ1-4
V gene: TRBV5-4
D gene: -
CDR3 protein: CASSTRDGNEKLFF
CDR3 DNA: TGTGCCAGCAGCACCCGGGACGGTAATGAAAAACTGTTTTTT

clone size: few
J gene: TRBJ1-2
V gene: TRBV15
D gene: -
CDR3 protein: CATSGQGPHPYGYTF
CDR3 DNA: TGTGCCACCTCGGGCCAGGGCCCCCACCCCTATGGCTACACCTTC

clone size: -
J gene: TRBJ2-2
V gene: TRBV24-1
D gene: -
CDR3 protein: CATSDIRLANTGELFF
CDR3 DNA: TGTGCCACCAGTGATATTAGGCTAGCGAACACCGGGGAGCTGTTTTTT

clone size: many
J gene: TRBJ2-4
V gene: TRBV3-1
D gene: TRBD2
CDR3 protein: CASSPQTSGGSNIQYF
CDR3 DNA: TGTGCCAGCAGCCCGCAGACTAGCGGGGGATCAAACATTCAGTACTTC

clone size: -
J gene: TRBJ2-3
V gene: TRBV3-1
D gene: -
CDR3 protein: CASSQGATDTDTQYF
CDR3 DNA: TGTGCCAGCAGCCAAGGGGCGACAGACACAGATACGCAGTATTTT

clone size: few
J gene: TRBJ2-5
V gene: TRBV7-2
D gene: -
CDR3 protein: CASSTDLQETQYF
CDR3 DNA: TGTGCCAGCAGCACGGACTTACAAGAGACCCAGTACTTC

clone size: -
J gene: TRBJ2-3
V gene: TRBV20-1
D gene: TRBD2
CDR3 protein: CSASGTTADTQYF
CDR3 DNA: TGCAGTGCTTCCGGGACTACCGCAGATACGCAGTATTTT

clone size: few
J gene: TRBJ2-1
V gene: TRBV7-9
D gene: -
CDR3 protein: CASSLTGPNEQFF
CDR3 DNA: TGTGCCAGCAGCCTTACAGGGCCCAATGAGCAGTTCTTC

clone size: -
J gene: TRBJ2-2
V gene: TRBV5-1
D gene: -
CDR3 protein: CASSLGPGNTGELFF
CDR3 DNA: TGCGCCAGCAGCTTGGGTCCAGGGAACACCGGGGAGCTGTTTTTT

clone size: few
J gene: TRBJ2-5
V gene: TRBV20-1
D gene: -
CDR3 protein: CSARVSKETQYF
CDR3 DNA: TGCAGTGCTAGAGTATCAAAAGAGACCCAGTACTTC

clone size: -
J gene: TRBJ2-2
V gene: TRBV24-1
D gene: -
CDR3 protein: CATSDLPGELFF
CDR3 DNA: TGTGCCACCAGTGATTTGCCAGGGGAGCTGTTTTTT

clone size: -
J gene: TRBJ1-6
V gene: TRBV4-1
D gene: -
CDR3 protein: CASSHNSPLHF
CDR3 DNA: TGCGCCAGCAGCCATAATTCACCCCTCCACTTT

clone size: few
J gene: TRBJ2-1
V gene: TRBV6-5
D gene: -
CDR3 protein: CASRGISYNEQFF
CDR3 DNA: TGTGCCAGCAGAGGGATTTCCTACAATGAGCAGTTCTTC

clone size: -
J gene: TRBJ2-1
V gene: TRBV11-2
D gene: -
CDR3 protein: CASSTDAEQFF
CDR3 DNA: TGTGCCAGCAGCACGGACGCAGAGCAGTTCTTC

clone size: -
J gene: TRBJ2-7
V gene: TRBV30
D gene: -
CDR3 protein: CAWSDAIPYEQYF
CDR3 DNA: TGTGCCTGGAGTGATGCCATCCCCTACGAGCAGTACTTC

clone size: -
J gene: TRBJ1-1
V gene: TRBV20-1
D gene: -
CDR3 protein: CSARQGTYTEAFF
CDR3 DNA: TGCAGTGCTAGACAGGGGACTTACACTGAAGCTTTCTTT

clone size: few
J gene: TRBJ2-3
V gene: TRBV7-2
D gene: TRBD2
CDR3 protein: CASSFKASGGTDTQYF
CDR3 DNA: TGTGCCAGCAGCTTCAAGGCTAGCGGGGGCACAGATACGCAGTATTTT

clone size: -
J gene: TRBJ2-5
V gene: TRBV7-2
D gene: -
CDR3 protein: CASSYRPPQETQYF
CDR3 DNA: TGTGCCAGCAGCTACAGGCCCCCCCAAGAGACCCAGTACTTC

clone size: few
J gene: TRBJ1-4
V gene: TRBV5-1
D gene: TRBD1
CDR3 protein: CASSLGQGAVREKLFF
CDR3 DNA: TGCGCCAGCAGCTTGGGCCAGGGGGCAGTTCGAGAAAAACTGTTTTTT

clone size: -
J gene: TRBJ2-7
V gene: TRBV29-1
D gene: -
CDR3 protein: CSVAEIYEQYF
CDR3 DNA: TGCAGCGTGGCCGAAATATACGAGCAGTACTTC

clone size: -
J gene: TRBJ2-3
V gene: TRBV7-6
D gene: -
CDR3 protein: CASSHGGFKDTQYF
CDR3 DNA: TGTGCCAGCAGCCACGGCGGGTTTAAGGATACGCAGTATTTT

clone size: few
J gene: TRBJ2-2
V gene: TRBV11-2
D gene: -
CDR3 protein: CASSFVQANTGELFF
CDR3 DNA: TGTGCCAGCAGCTTTGTACAGGCAAACACCGGGGAGCTGTTTTTT

clone size: few
J gene: TRBJ1-1
V gene: TRBV10-3
D gene: TRBD1
CDR3 protein: CAISGTESNLGAFF
CDR3 DNA: TGTGCCATCTCCGGGACAGAGAGCAACCTTGGAGCTTTCTTT

clone size: -
J gene: TRBJ2-7
V gene: TRBV3-1
D gene: TRBD2
CDR3 protein: CASSQEGLATHEQYF
CDR3 DNA: TGTGCCAGCAGCCAAGAGGGACTAGCAACCCACGAGCAGTACTTC

clone size: few
J gene: TRBJ1-5
V gene: TRBV12-3/TRBV12-4
D gene: -
CDR3 protein: CASSLLGFSNQPQHF
CDR3 DNA: TGTGCCAGCAGTTTACTGGGATTTAGCAATCAGCCCCAGCATTTT

clone size: -
J gene: TRBJ2-4
V gene: TRBV6-2/TRBV6-3
D gene: -
CDR3 protein: CASSRTTATPAGIQYF
CDR3 DNA: TGTGCCAGCAGTCGGACGACAGCCACCCCGGCGGGCATTCAGTACTTC

clone size: few
J gene: TRBJ2-3
V gene: TRBV4-1
D gene: -
CDR3 protein: CASASTDTQYF
CDR3 DNA: TGCGCCAGCGCTAGCACAGATACGCAGTATTTT

clone size: -
J gene: TRBJ1-2
V gene: TRBV5-1
D gene: -
CDR3 protein: CASSLERGQNGYTF
CDR3 DNA: TGCGCCAGCAGCTTGGAACGGGGGCAAAATGGCTACACCTTC

clone size: few
J gene: TRBJ2-1
V gene: TRBV20-1
D gene: TRBD1
CDR3 protein: CRGTGIENSYNEQFF
CDR3 DNA: TGCAGGGGGACAGGGATCGAAAACTCCTACAATGAGCAGTTCTTC

clone size: many
J gene: TRBJ2-3
V gene: TRBV7-3
D gene: -
CDR3 protein: CASSLKRTDTQYF
CDR3 DNA: TGTGCCAGCAGCTTAAAGAGGACAGATACGCAGTATTTT

clone size: -
J gene: TRBJ2-3
V gene: TRBV12-3/TRBV12-4
D gene: -
CDR3 protein: CASSYYEDSDTQYF
CDR3 DNA: TGTGCCAGCAGCTATTACGAGGACTCAGATACGCAGTATTTT

clone size: -
J gene: TRBJ1-2
V gene: TRBV19
D gene: -
CDR3 protein: CASSLHDRRGSGYTF
CDR3 DNA: TGTGCCAGTAGTCTCCATGATCGGCGGGGGAGCGGCTACACCTTC

clone size: -
J gene: TRBJ1-6
V gene: TRBV19
D gene: -
CDR3 protein: CASSIGTAAYNSPLHF
CDR3 DNA: TGTGCCAGTAGTATAGGGACAGCCGCCTATAATTCACCCCTCCACTTT

clone size: -
J gene: TRBJ2-2
V gene: TRBV19
D gene: -
CDR3 protein: CASSGPGNSRGELFF
CDR3 DNA: TGTGCCAGTAGTGGTCCAGGGAATTCGCGCGGGGAGCTGTTTTTT

clone size: -
J gene: TRBJ2-7
V gene: TRBV19
D gene: -
CDR3 protein: CASSIQGNEQYF
CDR3 DNA: TGTGCCAGTAGTATCCAGGGGAACGAGCAGTACTTC

clone size: few
J gene: TRBJ2-1
V gene: TRBV10-3
D gene: TRBD2
CDR3 protein: CAISEPKLGGGGAAEQFF
CDR3 DNA: TGTGCCATCAGTGAGCCGAAGTTGGGTGGCGGGGGGGCGGCTGAGCAGTTCTTC

clone size: -
J gene: TRBJ1-5
V gene: TRBV5-6
D gene: -
CDR3 protein: CASSLGRTREPQHF
CDR3 DNA: TGTGCCAGCAGCTTGGGGCGGACGCGTGAGCCCCAGCATTTT

clone size: many
J gene: TRBJ2-7
V gene: TRBV7-3
D gene: -
CDR3 protein: CASSVSGAREQYF
CDR3 DNA: TGTGCCAGCAGCGTATCAGGGGCGAGGGAGCAGTACTTC

clone size: many
J gene: TRBJ2-7
V gene: TRBV10-3
D gene: TRBD1
CDR3 protein: CAIKGQGAGEQYF
CDR3 DNA: TGTGCCATCAAAGGACAGGGGGCAGGCGAGCAGTACTTC

clone size: many
J gene: TRBJ2-3
V gene: TRBV7-9
D gene: -
CDR3 protein: CASSLMGGTDTQYF
CDR3 DNA: TGTGCCAGCAGCTTAATGGGGGGCACAGATACGCAGTATTTT

clone size: -
J gene: TRBJ1-1
V gene: TRBV4-1
D gene: -
CDR3 protein: CASSQSRGRANTEAFF
CDR3 DNA: TGCGCCAGCAGCCAATCAAGGGGCCGGGCGAACACTGAAGCTTTCTTT

clone size: -
J gene: TRBJ2-1
V gene: TRBV6-2/TRBV6-3
D gene: -
CDR3 protein: CASSPSRAPPYYEQFF
CDR3 DNA: TGTGCCAGCAGTCCCTCGAGGGCACCCCCCTACTATGAGCAGTTCTTC

clone size: -
J gene: TRBJ2-5
V gene: TRBV9
D gene: TRBD2
CDR3 protein: CASSVGGSGGPQETQYF
CDR3 DNA: TGTGCCAGCAGCGTAGGAGGTAGCGGGGGACCTCAGGAGACCCAGTACTTC

clone size: -
J gene: TRBJ2-3
V gene: TRBV29-1
D gene: -
CDR3 protein: CSVAWGLTDTQYF
CDR3 DNA: TGCAGCGTTGCTTGGGGCCTCACAGATACGCAGTATTTT

clone size: few
J gene: TRBJ1-5
V gene: TRBV6-5
D gene: -
CDR3 protein: CASSRRRNSNQPQHF
CDR3 DNA: TGTGCCAGCAGCCGTCGACGAAATAGCAATCAGCCCCAGCATTTT

clone size: few
J gene: TRBJ1-5
V gene: TRBV30
D gene: TRBD1
CDR3 protein: CAWRNDRAGQPQHF
CDR3 DNA: TGTGCCTGGAGGAACGACAGGGCGGGTCAGCCCCAGCATTTT

clone size: -
J gene: TRBJ2-3
V gene: TRBV7-2
D gene: -
CDR3 protein: CASSPAAASDTQYF
CDR3 DNA: TGTGCCAGCAGTCCCGCCGCCGCATCAGATACGCAGTATTTT

clone size: -
J gene: TRBJ2-5
V gene: TRBV6-5
D gene: TRBD2
CDR3 protein: CASSGLAGDYQETQYF
CDR3 DNA: TGTGCCAGCAGCGGACTAGCGGGGGATTACCAAGAGACCCAGTACTTC

clone size: -
J gene: TRBJ1-1
V gene: TRBV29-1
D gene: -
CDR3 protein: CSVEDLNTEAFF
CDR3 DNA: TGCAGCGTTGAAGATTTAAACACTGAAGCTTTCTTT